This T cell receptor (beta chain) was recovered during a study of T cells in Graves' hyperthyroidism and ophthalmopathy (dated by TCRdb to the late 2010s). Concerning the study at large: Peripheral blood was sampled at the time of initial diagnosis, prior to any treatment. TCR Vbeta CDR3 sequencing of around 130 peripheral blood samples (over 40 ophthalmopathy, about 75 hyperthyroidism and roughly 17 progressor patients) is reported in the paper. Prospective prediction of ophthalmopathy was tested in an independent validation cohort of 18 to 20 hyperthyroidism patients and 17 patients who later progressed to ophthalmopathy. The roughly 100 discovery patients were randomly divided into training and test sets at a 7:3 ratio. TCR V-J signatures able to tell the groups apart were searched for in a discovery cohort of approximately 95 patients, of whom under 45 had Graves' ophthalmopathy and 57 had stable Graves' hyperthyroidism. In about 6 Graves' hyperthyroidism patients, the study also compared T-cell repertoires from thyroid tissue with T-cell repertoires from blood. After blood sampling, hyperthyroidism patients were treated with methimazole at a starting dose of 30 mg daily, and ophthalmopathy patients were treated with high-dose intravenous methylprednisolone. Beyond this particular receptor, the publication reports: Most expanded thyroid clonotypes (frequency above 0.001) were also detected in blood, a finding suggesting that blood repertoires may reflect thyroid immune responses. Sample size was not statistically predetermined, and investigators were not blinded to group allocation. In validation, the model predicted progression to ophthalmopathy with 55% to 71% sensitivity and approximately 72% specificity, a median of 6.5 months before onset. A model built on a 13 V-J signature distinguished ophthalmopathy from stable hyperthyroidism, reaching 87.88% sensitivity and about 81% specificity in cross-validation and 80%/75% in testing.

Stable Graves' hyperthyroidism was defined as no progression to ophthalmopathy during 18 months of follow-up. Hyperthyroidism patients were newly diagnosed, had a disease duration of under 2 months, and were aged 18 to 65 years. Exclusion was applied to patients with uncontrolled infections, other autoimmune diseases, pregnancy or lactation. Clinical symptoms, serum thyroxine and TRAb, thyroid ultrasound, and orbital computed tomography formed the basis for the diagnoses. PBMCs were separated from approximately 10 ml of fresh peripheral blood using Ficoll-Paque density gradient centrifugation. Total RNA was extracted using Trizol reagent, and RNA quality was assessed on an Agilent 2100 Bioanalyzer. TCR beta CDR3 regions were amplified from RNA transcripts. The TCR CDR3 was subjected to a first round of RT-PCR using the HTBI primer set and the Qiagen OneStep RT-PCR kit. The libraries were constructed in a second round of multiplex PCR and then size-selected and purified. The libraries were sequenced on an Illumina HiSeq2000 using paired-end 100 bp reads. In the original analysis: SOAPnuke was used to process the raw data, throwing out any read that contained adapters or uncalled bases, had a mean Phred below 15, or lacked an exact constant-primer or identifier match. COPE v1.2.5 was used to merge high-quality paired reads, and clonotypes were defined as unique nucleotide sequences. MiTCR v1.1 was used to align the clonotypes against IMGT TRBV, TRBD and TRBJ reference segments. Only V-J combinations with frequency above 0.0001, covering about 99% of repertoires, were analysed. The TCS score was defined as F50 (clonal expansion) divided by E x V (chaos), with BLOSUM62-based TCRdist calculated between CDR3 peptides within each V-J. Welch's t-statistics and random forest reduced fewer than 550 V-J features to 10 to 15, which were used in a naive Bayes classifier (R e1071). The public reads were quality trimmed at Q25 with fastp and then assembled into clones with MiXCR by TCRdb, keeping productive beta chains. Entries that share a CDR3 protein sequence are merged under the most common genes and DNA. The V and J calls were determined by TCRdb, not by the authors. The sample table holds about 360,000 distinct CDR3 sequences, of which roughly 13% were seen once. The top ten clonotypes cover around 9.2% of the sample.

There are many counts of this clonotype. No cognate antigen has been identified for it. The sample holds no much larger clone one base away, and base qualities are not on file. CDR1 and CDR2, looked up from the germline V gene (reference sequence), are DFQATT and SNEGSKA. Between the V and J ends, shortened by 6 bases and 5 bases respectively, the junction contains 17 bases. The CDR3 contains 13 residues, cysteine and phenylalanine counted. Only the CDR3 DNA stays, 39 bases, in frame from base 1. This chain joins TRBV20-1 to TRBJ2-7, with a tentative D gene TRBD2 over 5 matching bases. The TCR comes from a woman under 30 with Graves' hyperthyroidism. Sequencing used blood. The CDR3 region has the sequence CSAQWASGNEQYF. The DNA reads as follows: TGCAGTGCCCAGTGGGCGTCCGGGAACGAGCAGTACTTC.